In this sample, the clone carrying this TCR beta chain turned up many times. The data originate from a study of neurological immune-mediated disorders. MiXCR was run by TCRdb on the 5' RACE reads, yielding one entry per CDR3 protein. The sample carries over 65,000 distinct CDR3 sequences, just over 2.5% recorded once. The CDR3 length is 14 residues. The germline gives CDR1 DFQATT, CDR2 SNEGSKA (reference sequence). This clonotype originated in a woman aged 25 to 39 with multiple sclerosis. V and J are TRBV20-1 and TRBJ2-7; weak D call: TRBD1 (6 bases). Input material: PBMCs. The DNA of the CDR3 is TGCAGCATAAGAAGGACAGCCGGGTCCTACGAGCAGTACTTC. It specifies CSIRRTAGSYEQYF.